The 27 T cell receptor beta chains given below trace back to one sample, sequenced in a study of T cells in Graves' hyperthyroidism and ophthalmopathy. RNA transcripts gave rise to amplified TCR beta CDR3 regions. RT-PCR in the first round (using the HTBI primer set) targeted the TCR CDR3. In TCRdb, the multiplex PCR reads were re-called with MiXCR into one record per CDR3 protein. The sample has around 300,000 distinct CDR3 sequences; 15% are singletons. Sequenced material: blood. The receptor set was obtained from a woman aged 45-59 years with Graves' hyperthyroidism that later progressed to Graves' ophthalmopathy.

The V gene is TRBV5-1, the J gene TRBJ2-2, with TRBD2 as a possible D gene (5 bases). Germline assignment: CDR1 SGHRS and CDR2 YFSETQ. The CDR3 extends over 18 amino acids. Trimming left V 1 base short and J 1 base short, with 17 bases between. The CDR3 loop reads CASSLNTFEGVNTGELFF. CDR3 DNA sequence: TGCGCCAGCAGCTTGAACACATTCGAGGGAGTGAACACCGGGGAGCTGTTTTTT. Looking up the rest from reference TRBV5-1 and TRBJ2-2 gives the full variable domain: KAGVTQTPRYLIKTRGQQVTLSCSPISGHRSVSWYQQTPGQGLQFLFEYFSETQRNKGNFPGRFSGRQFSNSRSEMNVSTLELGDSALYLCASSLNTFEGVNTGELFFGEGSRLTVL.

This clonotype was counted many times. This chain connects TRBV12-3 or TRBV12-4 to TRBJ1-2; D is uncertain. The germline V and J ends were trimmed by 0 bases and 4 bases, with 9 bases remaining between them. The CDR3 runs 14 residues. The CDR3: CASSLAPRRYGYTF. The DNA of the CDR3 is TGTGCCAGCAGTTTAGCCCCGAGACGCTATGGCTACACCTTC.

The chain joins TRBV19 to TRBJ1-1; maybe TRBD1 (5 bases). The CDR3 is 15 amino acids. CDR1 and CDR2 (germline): LNHDA, SQIVND (reference sequence). V gave up 4 bases and J gave up 5 bases, with 17 bases separating them. The CDR3 nucleotides are TGTGCCAGTAGTAGATTGACAGCGCCGAAGACTGAAGCTTTCTTT. This encodes CASSRLTAPKTEAFF.

This clonotype was seen at least ten times. The V call is TRBV5-1, the J call TRBJ2-7; 8 bases map to TRBD1. CDR1 is SGHRS and CDR2 is YFSETQ in the germline V gene. The CDR3 is 14 amino acids. J gave up 5 bases and V 3 bases, and 7 bases lay outside the gene matches. The CDR3 region is CASSSQGAWDEQYF. DNA of the CDR3: TGCGCCAGCAGCTCTCAGGGGGCTTGGGACGAGCAGTACTTC. The whole variable domain, remainder taken from reference TRBV5-1 and TRBJ2-7, is KAGVTQTPRYLIKTRGQQVTLSCSPISGHRSVSWYQQTPGQGLQFLFEYFSETQRNKGNFPGRFSGRQFSNSRSEMNVSTLELGDSALYLCASSSQGAWDEQYFGPGTRLTVT.

This clonotype was found a few times. The rearrangement uses TRBV12-3 or TRBV12-4 and TRBJ1-6; D not resolved. V lost 6 bases and J 0 bases, leaving 12 bases between the germline ends. The CDR3 is 16 residues long. CDR3 nucleotide sequence: TGTGCCAGCAGGGTGGGGAGACGCTCCTATAATTCACCCCTCCACTTT. The encoded protein is CASRVGRRSYNSPLHF.

For this clonotype: This sequence may be a read error, since a much larger clone differs from it by one base. The chain combines TRBV2 with TRBJ1-4; D remains ambiguous. In germline, CDR1 is SNHLY, CDR2 FYNNEI. This CDR3 region has 11 residues. The V and J ends lost 11 bases and 8 bases respectively, with 12 bases between them. CDR3 protein: CAAAEGEKLFF. CDR3 bases: TGTGCCGCCGCCGAGGGAGAAAAACTGTTTTTT.

This clonotype was found many times. V and J are TRBV15 and TRBJ1-1; no clear D. Germline CDR1 reads LNHNV; CDR2 reads YYDKDF (reference sequence). The V gene lost 3 bases and the J gene lost 6 bases, with 8 bases spanning the gap. The CDR3 spans 12 residues. The CDR3 DNA reads TGTGCCACCAGCAGGAGGACTGCTGAAGCTTTCTTT. Its translation is CATSRRTAEAFF.

This clonotype has ten or more counts. The CDR3 loop is CASSLRTAAYEQYF. CDR3 DNA: TGTGCCAGCAGCCTCAGGACAGCAGCCTACGAGCAGTACTTC. The gene calls are TRBV7-8 and TRBJ2-7; weak D call: TRBD1 (6 bases). The CDR3 loop spans 14 amino acids. V was pared by 5 bases and J by 2 bases, with 13 bases between. Germline CDR1 reads SGHVS; CDR2 reads FQNEAQ.

This clonotype was seen many times. The rearrangement uses TRBV28 and TRBJ2-5, with D perhaps TRBD2 (6 bases). Trimming removed 2 bases from V and 6 bases from J, with 16 bases in between. CDR3 length: 15 amino acids. The germline gives CDR1 MDHEN, CDR2 SYDVKM. CDR3 DNA: TGTGCCAGCAGTTTAGGGGGGATAAGTGTAAAGACCCAGTACTTC. Translating it yields CASSLGGISVKTQYF.

This clonotype has at least ten counts. The chain joins TRBV5-1 to TRBJ2-3; 8 bases are a match to TRBD1. The CDR3 extends over 16 amino acids. Germline values: CDR1 SGHRS, CDR2 YFSETQ. J was trimmed by 0 bases and V by 0 bases; bases with no gene match: 3. The CDR3 nucleotides are TGCGCCAGCAGCTTGGGGACAGGGATGAGCACAGATACGCAGTATTTT. This gives the protein CASSLGTGMSTDTQYF. Filled out from reference TRBV5-1 and TRBJ2-3, the complete variable domain reads KAGVTQTPRYLIKTRGQQVTLSCSPISGHRSVSWYQQTPGQGLQFLFEYFSETQRNKGNFPGRFSGRQFSNSRSEMNVSTLELGDSALYLCASSLGTGMSTDTQYFGPGTRLTVL.

This clonotype was detected many times. This chain uses TRBV30 with TRBJ2-7; 7 nucleotides align to TRBD2. Germline assignment: CDR1 GTSNPN and CDR2 SVGIG (reference sequence). The V gene end was trimmed by 0 bases and the J gene end by 0 bases; junction bases not matched to a gene: 8. This CDR3 contains 16 residues. CDR3 nucleotides: TGTGCCTGGAGTGTATTCTGGCGGGAGAACTCCTACGAGCAGTACTTC. The encoded protein is CAWSVFWRENSYEQYF.

In this sample, this clonotype turned up a few times. The V and J genes are TRBV10-3 and TRBJ1-2; TRBD1 matches 9 bases. V gave up 3 bases and J gave up 4 bases; unmatched junction bases: 6. The CDR3 consists of 15 residues. Germline values: CDR1 ENHRY, CDR2 SYGVKD. CDR3 residues: CAISDTGGPRYGYTF. The CDR3 DNA reads TGTGCCATCAGTGACACAGGGGGCCCTCGCTATGGCTACACCTTC.

The chain employs TRBV29-1 and TRBJ1-5, with 7 bases identical to TRBD1. Germline loops: CDR1 SQVTM, CDR2 ANQGSEA. This CDR3 has 14 residues. V gave up 4 bases and J gave up 7 bases; unmatched junction bases: 10. CDR3: CSVGSGTVEQPQHF. DNA for the CDR3: TGCAGCGTTGGGTCGGGGACAGTGGAACAGCCCCAGCATTTT.

For this clonotype: A clone one base away is much larger, so this may be a read error. In this CDR3 the conserved last residue, phenylalanine or tryptophan, is missing, so a read error is likely. The chain recombines TRBV6-1 with TRBJ1-1, with 9 bases that match TRBD1. With V trimmed by 6 bases and J by 6 bases, 8 bases remained unmatched. CDR3 length: 14 residues. Germline V gene lookup returns CDR1 MNHNS and CDR2 SASEGT. CDR3 bases: TGTGCCAGCAGGCTCACAGGGGGCGTCGCTGAAGCTTTCCTT. This translates into CASRLTGGVAEAFL.

This clonotype was counted many times. The J gene is TRBJ2-7, the V gene TRBV20-1; D gene ambiguous. CDR1 DFQATT and CDR2 SNEGSKA come from the germline V gene (reference sequence). Deletions cut 2 bases from V and 2 bases from J, with 19 bases between. CDR3 length: 16 amino acids. The CDR3: CSARPPARLGAYEQYF. CDR3 nucleotide sequence: TGCAGTGCTAGACCTCCCGCTAGGCTCGGAGCCTACGAGCAGTACTTC.

The rearrangement joins TRBV5-1 to TRBJ1-2; 9 bases map to TRBD1. The V and J ends lost 0 bases and 7 bases, in that order; junction bases with no gene match: 4. This CDR3 has 14 amino acids. Germline CDR1 and CDR2: SGHRS and YFSETQ. This chain's CDR3 is CASSLDRGQSGYTF. DNA for the CDR3: TGCGCCAGCAGCTTGGACAGGGGGCAAAGTGGCTACACCTTC.

Only a few counts were recorded for this clonotype. This chain joins TRBV7-9 and TRBJ1-2; D unresolved. The V end lost 1 base, the J end lost 6 bases, and 9 bases lay between the germline ends. The CDR3 contains 13 residues. Per germline, CDR1 SEHNR and CDR2 FQNEAQ (reference sequence). The CDR3 DNA follows: TGTGCCAGCAGCTTAGGTTTAGGGCATGGCTACACCTTC. This codes for CASSLGLGHGYTF.

This clonotype occurred many times. The rearrangement uses TRBV7-9 and TRBJ2-2; no definite D call. The CDR3 length is 11 residues. From germline, CDR1 is SEHNR and CDR2 FQNEAQ (reference sequence). With 6 bases removed from V and 2 bases from J, the gap between germline ends came to 1 base. The CDR3 DNA follows: TGTGCCAGCAGTAACACCGGGGAGCTGTTTTTT. Protein sequence: CASSNTGELFF.

This clonotype was picked up many times. The genes are TRBV12-3 or TRBV12-4 and TRBJ2-3; D is unresolved. The CDR3 sequence is 16 residues long. Trimming pared 4 bases from V and 3 bases from J, leaving 17 bases between. This CDR3 reads CASSSAIVAKTDTQYF. Written as DNA, the CDR3 is TGTGCCAGCAGTTCCGCGATAGTGGCTAAAACAGATACGCAGTATTTT.

This clonotype occurred many times. This sequence joins TRBV27 and TRBJ2-7; 12 bases are a match to TRBD2. CDR3 length: 15 amino acids. Germline CDR1 and CDR2: MNHEY and SMNVEV (reference sequence). J lost 2 bases, V lost 3 bases, and 2 bases had no gene match. The CDR3 DNA reads as TGTGCCAGCAGTTTGACTAGCGGGAGAACCTACGAGCAGTACTTC. It codes for CASSLTSGRTYEQYF.

At least ten counts were recorded for this clonotype. V gene TRBV7-3 combines with J gene TRBJ2-1; D is ambiguous. V was cut by 5 bases and J by 4 bases, with 9 bases left in between. The CDR3 totals 13 residues. Germline V gene sequence: CDR1 SGHTA, CDR2 FQGTGA. The chain's CDR3 is CASSTGLYNEQFF. The CDR3 nucleotides are TGTGCCAGCAGCACGGGTTTATACAATGAGCAGTTCTTC.

This clonotype was seen at least ten times. J is TRBJ2-1 and V is TRBV2; 10 nucleotides line up with TRBD2. The germline V gene encodes CDR1 SNHLY and CDR2 FYNNEI. V gave up 7 bases and J gave up 9 bases; unmatched junction bases: 9. CDR3 size: 14 residues. CDR3 sequence (DNA): TGTGCCAGCACTAGCGGGAGAGGCGGGGTTGAGCAGTTCTTC. It encodes CASTSGRGGVEQFF.

This clonotype was seen at least ten times. V gene TRBV20-1 combines with J gene TRBJ1-1; 11 bases align to TRBD1. The CDR3 sequence is 15 residues long. With V trimmed by 3 bases and J by 4 bases, 7 bases remained unmatched. Germline V gene lookup returns CDR1 DFQATT and CDR2 SNEGSKA (reference sequence). This CDR3 is CSASTRDRGSTEAFF. CDR3 nucleotide sequence: TGCAGTGCTAGTACAAGGGACAGGGGGAGCACTGAAGCTTTCTTT.

The chain employs TRBV5-4 and TRBJ2-1; the match to TRBD2 covers 9 bases. Germline values: CDR1 SGHNT, CDR2 YYREEE (reference sequence). The CDR3 runs to 15 residues. With 3 bases clipped from V and 6 bases from J, the junction kept 7 bases outside the gene matches. CDR3 nucleotides: TGTGCCAGCAGCTCTACTAGCGGGTCAGCCAATGAGCAGTTCTTC. Its protein is CASSSTSGSANEQFF.

This clonotype was found a few times. The genes are TRBV7-9 and TRBJ1-2, with D hard to call. CDR1 is SEHNR and CDR2 is FQNEAQ in the germline V gene (reference sequence). V was cut by 5 bases and J by 3 bases, with 10 bases left in between. The CDR3 consists of 13 residues. The CDR3 loop reads CASSPPLHYGYTF. The CDR3 region has the DNA TGTGCCAGCAGCCCCCCCCTCCACTATGGCTACACCTTC.

This clonotype occurred a few times. This chain connects TRBV5-1 to TRBJ1-6; TRBD1 agrees at 9 bases. Germline V gene lookup returns CDR1 SGHRS and CDR2 YFSETQ. Trimming at V came to 7 bases and at J to 12 bases, leaving 14 bases not matched to a gene. The CDR3 has 15 amino acids. Here the CDR3 reads CASRSVQGAREPLHF. The CDR3 nucleotides are TGCGCCAGCCGGTCGGTACAGGGGGCGCGGGAACCCCTCCACTTT.

J is TRBJ2-4 and V is TRBV7-9; 7 bases map to TRBD1. CDR3 length equals 13 residues. Germline V CDR1 and CDR2: SEHNR, FQNEAQ (reference sequence). Trimming at V came to 5 bases and at J to 6 bases, leaving 4 bases not matched to a gene. The CDR3 sequence is CASSMTGLNIQYF. Written as DNA, the CDR3 is TGTGCCAGCAGCATGACAGGGCTAAACATTCAGTACTTC.